A single sample gave rise to the 20 T cell receptor beta chains below, sequenced in a study of beta chain features in type 1 diabetes. Expressed TCRB transcripts were sequenced, since all the RNA that had been isolated was reverse transcribed. Using immunoSEQ multiplex PCR, the repertoire was profiled, and TCRdb retains in-frame clones only, with some absent. Here the sample spans about 140,000 clones, less than 10% being singletons. Specimen: central memory CD4+ T cells from blood. These receptors were collected from a woman in her 40s in good health.

This clone was counted a few times. The V and J genes are TRBV5-1 and TRBJ2-7; tentative D call: TRBD1 (6 bases). V was trimmed by 7 bases and J by 7 bases, leaving 18 bases between them. CDR1 SGHRS and CDR2 YFSETQ come from the germline V gene. The CDR3 totals 13 residues. The CDR3 loop is CASQYTGSGEQYF. The CDR3 nucleotides read TGCGCCAGCCAATATACAGGGTCGGGGGAGCAGTACTTC.

The J gene is TRBJ2-7, the V gene TRBV7-2, with 11 bases fitting TRBD2. The length of the CDR3 is 15 residues. Unmatched junction bases numbered 5, after V lost 6 bases and J lost 1 base. The germline V gene encodes CDR1 SGHTA and CDR2 FQGNSA. The CDR3 is CASRPTSGGSYEQYF. In nucleotides, the CDR3 is TGTGCCAGCAGGCCCACTAGCGGGGGTTCCTACGAGCAGTACTTC. The complete variable domain, with remaining parts taken from reference TRBV7-2 and TRBJ2-7, reads GAGVSQSPSNKVTEKGKDVELRCDPISGHTALYWYRQSLGQGLEFLIYFQGNSAPDKSGLPSDRFSAERTGGSVSTLTIQRTQQEDSAVYLCASRPTSGGSYEQYFGPGTRLTVT.

The genes are TRBV6-4 and TRBJ1-6; no firm D call. Trimming stripped 4 bases from V and 7 bases from J, with 11 bases between. The length of the CDR3 is 14 residues. Looked up from germline, CDR1 is MRHNA and CDR2 is SNTAGT. The CDR3 loop reads CASSVTGSNSPLHF. The CDR3 bases are TGTGCCAGCAGTGTTACGGGGAGCAATTCACCCCTCCACTTT.

This clone was observed a handful of times. The chain carries TRBV28 and TRBJ1-1; 8 nucleotides line up with TRBD1. Germline CDR1 is MDHEN and CDR2 is SYDVKM. This CDR3 has 16 amino acids. V dropped 5 bases and J dropped 4; count of bases not matched to a gene: 12. The CDR3 here is CASSPHQGAEVTEAFF. For the CDR3, the DNA is TGTGCCAGCAGTCCCCATCAGGGGGCCGAGGTCACTGAAGCTTTCTTT. Full variable domain (outside the CDR3, taken from reference TRBV28 and TRBJ1-1): DVKVTQSSRYLVKRTGEKVFLECVQDMDHENMFWYRQDPGLGLRLIYFSYDVKMKEKGDIPEGYSVSREKKERFSLILESASTNQTSMYLCASSPHQGAEVTEAFFGQGTRLTVV.

This rearrangement joins TRBV6-5 to TRBJ1-6; D is ambiguous. The CDR3 is made up of 14 amino acids. CDR1 and CDR2 (germline): MNHEY, SVGAGI. Trimming removed 6 bases at V and 0 bases at J, with 6 bases between. This CDR3 is CASSRSSYNSPLHF. The CDR3 coding sequence is TGTGCCAGCAGCCGCAGCTCCTATAATTCACCCCTCCACTTT.

This clone was detected a few times. Other DNA sequences of this sample code for an identical CDR3. The gene calls are TRBV7-2 and TRBJ2-1; TRBD2 aligns across 10 bases. Germline V lookup: CDR1 SGHTA, CDR2 FQGNSA. V gave up 1 base and J gave up 2 bases; unmatched junction bases: 2. CDR3 size: 16 residues. This CDR3 is CASSLDLAGAYNEQFF. The CDR3 nucleotides read TGTGCCAGCAGCTTAGACCTAGCGGGGGCCTACAATGAGCAGTTCTTC. Looking up the rest from reference TRBV7-2 and TRBJ2-1 gives the full variable domain: GAGVSQSPSNKVTEKGKDVELRCDPISGHTALYWYRQSLGQGLEFLIYFQGNSAPDKSGLPSDRFSAERTGGSVSTLTIQRTQQEDSAVYLCASSLDLAGAYNEQFFGPGTRLTVL.

The V and J genes are TRBV15 and TRBJ1-2; TRBD1 agrees at 7 bases. The CDR3 has 15 amino acids. The germline V gene has CDR1 LNHNV and CDR2 YYDKDF (reference sequence). V trimming: 3 bases; J trimming: 8 bases; junction bases outside the gene matches: 12. CDR3 loop: CATSRVDREGGGYTF. CDR3 coding DNA: TGTGCCACCAGCAGGGTCGACAGGGAAGGCGGAGGCTACACCTTC.

This clone was detected many times. J is TRBJ2-1 and V is TRBV19; 9 bases match TRBD1. Germline-derived CDR1 and CDR2 are LNHDA and SQIVND (reference sequence). CDR3 length: 14 amino acids. Trimming at V came to 4 bases and at J to 5 bases, leaving 3 bases not matched to a gene. Here the CDR3 DNA reads TGTGCCAGTAGTAAGACAGGGGGAGACAATGAGCAGTTCTTC. It is translated as CASSKTGGDNEQFF.

This clone was seen many times. The J gene is TRBJ1-5, the V gene TRBV29-1; 7 nucleotides match TRBD1. Germline V gives CDR1 SQVTM, CDR2 ANQGSEA. The V segment lost 4 bases and the J segment 4 bases; nucleotides outside the gene matches: 1. The CDR3 extends over 12 amino acids. The DNA of the CDR3 is TGCAGCGTTGCACAGGGGAATCAGCCCCAGCATTTT. Protein sequence: CSVAQGNQPQHF.

In the case of this clone: The same CDR3 is also encoded by other DNA sequences in this sample. J is TRBJ1-4 and V is TRBV6-6; TRBD1 aligns across 8 bases. The CDR3 has 13 amino acids. Germline CDR1 is MNHNY and CDR2 is SVGAGI (reference sequence). V lost 5 bases and J lost 5; bases outside the gene matches: 1. The CDR3 sequence is CASSDRGNEKLFF. CDR3 nucleotides: TGTGCCAGCAGTGACAGGGGAAATGAAAAACTGTTTTTT.

The DNA for the CDR3 is TGTGCCAGCAGTGATGGTGGGACAGGCACTGAAGCTTTCTTT. Its translation: CASSDGGTGTEAFF. V and J are TRBV2 and TRBJ1-1, with 8 bases that match TRBD1. This CDR3 contains 14 residues. V dropped 3 bases and J dropped 4; count of bases not matched to a gene: 4. Germline CDR1 and CDR2: SNHLY and FYNNEI.

This clone was counted a few times. J is TRBJ2-7 and V is TRBV7-9, with 7 bases fitting TRBD2. Germline CDR1 and CDR2: SEHNR and FQNEAQ (reference sequence). V shed 5 bases, J shed 0 bases, and the junction held 7 bases outside the gene matches. This CDR3 contains 15 residues. The chain's CDR3 is CASSPFGGTSYEQYF. CDR3 nucleotides: TGTGCCAGCAGCCCTTTCGGGGGGACCTCCTACGAGCAGTACTTC.

The rearrangement links TRBV15 to TRBJ2-7, with D tentatively TRBD1 (6 bases). CDR1 LNHNV and CDR2 YYDKDF come from the germline V gene (reference sequence). CDR3 length equals 13 residues. V gave up 4 bases and J gave up 6 bases, with 13 bases separating them. CDR3 coding DNA: TGTGCCACCAGCATTGACAGGACGGGCGAGCAGTACTTC. Protein: CATSIDRTGEQYF.

The chain links TRBV11-2 to TRBJ1-1, with D possibly being TRBD1 (6 bases). CDR1 SGHAT and CDR2 FQNNGV come from the germline V gene. The CDR3 runs to 15 residues. With 5 bases removed from V and 1 base from J, the gap between germline ends came to 14 bases. CDR3 bases: TGTGCCAGCAGCGTGGGACAAGTGGAGAACACTGAAGCTTTCTTT. Translation: CASSVGQVENTEAFF.

This chain uses TRBV29-1 with TRBJ1-1; D ambiguous. V lost 7 bases to trimming and J lost 5 bases, with 17 bases between them. There are 13 residues in the CDR3. Germline CDR1 and CDR2: SQVTM and ANQGSEA. The CDR3 DNA reads as TGCAGCGATGTCCATGACGGGAGGACTGAAGCTTTCTTT. Encoded protein: CSDVHDGRTEAFF.

CDR3 DNA: TGTGCCAGCAGCTTGGGGAGCCGGGAGACTGAAGCTTTCTTT. Translated: CASSLGSRETEAFF. The V gene is TRBV5-4, the J gene TRBJ1-1, with D hard to call. V gave up 0 bases and J gave up 5 bases, with 11 bases separating them. The CDR3 has 14 residues. Germline lookup yields CDR1 SGHNT and CDR2 YYREEE (reference sequence).

The rearrangement joins TRBV2 to TRBJ1-1, with unresolved D. This CDR3 spans 15 amino acids. CDR1 and CDR2 from the germline V gene are SNHLY and FYNNEI. V was clipped by 6 bases and J by 8 bases, with 22 bases between them. The CDR3 reads CASRPRRAEAREAFF. CDR3 in DNA: TGTGCCAGCAGGCCCCGGAGGGCCGAAGCCAGGGAAGCTTTCTTT.

This clone turned up a few times. Distinct nucleotide sequences in the sample also encode this CDR3. This chain uses TRBV5-6 with TRBJ2-5; D perhaps matches TRBD1 (6 bases). Germline lookup yields CDR1 SGHDT and CDR2 YYEEEE. This CDR3 has 13 residues. V was cut by 3 bases and J by 5 bases, with 11 bases left in between. CDR3 coding DNA: TGTGCCAGCAGCTCGGGTCAGGGGGAGACCCAGTACTTC. Protein sequence: CASSSGQGETQYF.

The J gene is TRBJ2-7, the V gene TRBV5-1; TRBD1 matches 9 bases. The junction had 9 bases not matched to a gene; V was cut back by 5 bases and J by 6 bases. This CDR3 has 14 residues. Germline-derived CDR1 and CDR2 are SGHRS and YFSETQ. CDR3 region: CASRGGTGNLEQYF. CDR3 DNA sequence: TGCGCCAGCAGAGGCGGGACAGGGAATCTCGAGCAGTACTTC.

This clone was found a few times. The gene calls are TRBV5-6 and TRBJ1-2; the match to TRBD1 covers 8 bases. The CDR3 is made up of 14 amino acids. The germline V gene has CDR1 SGHDT and CDR2 YYEEEE. Trimming cost V 4 bases and J 5 bases; bases outside gene matches: 7. In DNA form, the CDR3 reads TGTGCCAGCAGCCTCCAGGGGGCGGAATATGGCTACACCTTC. This gives the protein CASSLQGAEYGYTF. The full variable domain, in which reference TRBV5-6 and TRBJ1-2 provide the parts outside the CDR3, is DAGVTQSPTHLIKTRGQQVTLRCSPKSGHDTVSWYQQALGQGPQFIFQYYEEEERQRGNFPDRFSGHQFPNYSSELNVNALLLGDSALYLCASSLQGAEYGYTFGSGTRLTVV.